This T cell receptor (beta chain) was captured in a study of shared clonotypes between healthy human individuals. Trimming shortened V by 5 bases and J by 3 bases, and 17 bases separated the two germline ends. The CDR3 consists of 15 residues. Germline V CDR1 and CDR2: MNHNS, SASEGT. The repertoire was sequenced with immunoSEQ multiplex PCR; TCRdb's copy has only in-frame clones and lacks some. The table has roughly 2.1 million clones, approximately 94% seen once. Naive CD8 cells lacked CD45RO and underwent positive selection for CCR7, leaving out terminally differentiated effector memory CD45RA+ cells.

The V gene is TRBV6-1, the J gene TRBJ2-7; D may match TRBD1 or TRBD2 (5 bases each). This receptor was obtained from a man aged 18 to 29 in good health. Some clones in this sample may be carry-over from other donors' samples. The specimen sequenced was naive CD8+ T cells from PBMCs. The CDR3 coding sequence is TGTGCCAGCAGTTTTTCCGTCGGGACGGTCTACGAGCAGTACTTC. Encoded protein: CASSFSVGTVYEQYF.